The T cell receptor beta chain under discussion was sequenced for a study of blood T cell repertoires in COVID-19 (dated by TCRdb to about 2020). Regarding the complete study: Samples from collaborators originated in the United States, Italy and Spain and spanned both the acute and convalescent phases of COVID-19. The material from the prospective study consisted of cDNA or gDNA derived from T cells, B-cell-depleted T cells, or PBMCs. The dataset comprised deeply sampled blood TCRbeta repertoires from subjects exposed to, actively infected with, or recovered from COVID-19. The repertoires were made available in a free public database intended to serve as a resource for research on the immune response to SARS-CoV-2. The samples were drawn from two sources: the first 160 participants of the ongoing ImmuneRACE study, and 1,200 or so subjects contributed by 6 global collaborators. A de-identified subject ID, COVID-19 status, age in years and sex were almost always included in the sample metadata. Where available, HLA class I and class II types were taken from metadata supplied by the sample provider and were not determined by assay-based typing.

Remarks on this clone: Its target antigen remains unknown. One base away there is no much larger clone; base qualities are not given.

The collaborating institutions used their own protocols to collect whole blood in K2EDTA tubes. For TCRbeta analysis, collaborators shipped samples as frozen whole blood, isolated PBMCs, or DNA extracted from either of those sample types. The CDR3 runs 14 amino acids, cysteine and phenylalanine included. Only the CDR3 DNA is retained, 42 bases long and in frame from the first base. From a lookup of the germline V gene, CDR1 and CDR2 are SGHRS and YFSETQ. Trimming costs V 4 bases and J 4 bases, and their ends lie 14 bases apart. The immunoSEQ Assay, a bias-controlled multiplex PCR, was used to amplify TCRbeta CDR3 regions from genomic DNA. Per the source publication's procedure: The number of nucleated cells in each sample was estimated by amplification of reference gene primers within the assay. Sequence reads were collapsed and filtered to measure the absolute abundance of every unique TCRbeta CDR3 rearrangement. For each sample, productive Simpson clonality was calculated as the square root of Simpson's diversity index over productive rearrangements. TCRdb carries this immuneACCESS record with in-frame sequences only. Its versions omit some clonotypes, under half of them owing to an unresolved V gene in the studies checked, with the rest unexplained. V, J and clone size were drawn from that table, and D and trimming were deduced from the DNA. The sample table holds about 44,000 clones, of which 88% were seen once. Approximately 1.3% of the sample is taken by the ten largest.

Overall results and qualifications from the work: The amount of clinical and demographic metadata varied by source and participant and was provided uncurated.

Here the chain combines TRBV5-1 and TRBJ1-2, and possibly TRBD1, on 6 matching bases. Sample: peripheral blood. The source is a woman between 35 and 50 years old with acute or convalescent COVID-19. The DNA is TGCGCCAGCAGCCCCGCACAGGGCGGCTATGGCTACACCTTC. The translation is CASSPAQGGYGYTF.